This TCR beta chain derives from a study of shared clonotypes between healthy human individuals (dated by TCRdb to about 2020). Turning to the overall study: The cohort comprised a couple of women and three men aged 18 to 49 years. For each donor, CD4 naive and CD4 memory were each given three plates, CD8 naive was given two plates, and CD8 memory was given one plate. The study deeply sequenced blood TCR repertoires of five healthy adults to estimate repertoire size and the extent of clonotype sharing between individuals. To increase sequencing depth and limit assay-specific biases, TCR repertoire library preparation and sequencing were carried out by different laboratories using diverse techniques. Between about 0.9 and 8.9 billion PBMCs per donor were obtained by leukapheresis.

Paper-wide results and their limitations: Clonotypes shared by all four sorted-subset donors showed higher generation probabilities than non-shared clonotypes. Rarefaction of sorted-subset datasets indicated incomplete sequencing despite the large sequencing depth. Because the study included a small number of donors, the genetic and exposure-history diversity represented was limited. Roughly 5.2% of naive CD4, 3.5% of naive CD8, roughly 2.4% of memory CD4, and 0.35% to 0.4% of memory CD8 clonotypes were shared across several donors. Sampling was limited to blood, and TCR repertoires in tissue likely differ from TCR repertoires in blood. Pairwise subsampling indicated that sequencing depth was expected to affect the degree of clonotype sharing among donors. Larger estimated clonotype richness was generally found for naive subsets than for memory subsets.

Donors were healthy HIV-negative adults with no recently reported acute infections or vaccinations. Every donor was a Caucasian adult living in Nashville, Tennessee, USA. Magnetic negative selection was used to enrich CD4+ T cells, after which naive cells were positively selected on CD45RA and the negative fraction became the memory subset. Blood was collected by leukapheresis, and PBMCs were isolated by Ficoll-Histopaque density gradient centrifugation and then cryopreserved in liquid nitrogen vapor phase. Purity and quantity of every magnetically sorted T cell population were checked by analytical flow cytometry. Each sorted fraction had its genomic DNA isolated and then quantified by UV absorbance on a Nanodrop 2000c. Using the deep immunoSEQ assay, TCR CDR3 regions were amplified from genomic DNA by multiplex PCR. Extracted genomic DNA from each cell subset was spread evenly across all wells of several immunoSEQ 96-well plates, with each plate serving as a replicate. For sorted subsets, each replicate PCR was loaded with 150 to 250 ng genomic DNA, equivalent to some 27,000 T cell genomes. The purified libraries were quantified using a Qubit 3.0 fluorometer, sized with a Bioanalyzer 2100, and then quantified again using the KAPA Library Quantification kit. A separate single-read 150-cycle Illumina NextSeq 550 flow cell was used to sequence each immunoSEQ 96-well plate. Regarding the original processing steps: Because only junctional sequences without quality scores were contained in the immunoSEQ output, filtering matching that applied to full-length reads could not be performed. To assign V/J genes and CDR3, sequences were annotated against IMGT germline references using PyIR, a Python wrapper for IgBLAST v1.9. Reads were removed for weak V/J assignments (E-value above 1e-6), missing CDR3, stop codons, out-of-frame junctions, or ambiguous translated residues. A V3J clonotype was defined by an identical inferred V gene, J gene, and CDR3 amino acid sequence. The percentage overlap between two repertoires was calculated by dividing the number of shared unique clonotypes by the size of the smaller repertoire. Richness of each repertoire was evaluated using RTK rarefaction, the Chao1 estimator, and Recon v2.1 estimates of unobserved clonotypes. Generation probabilities were computed with OLGA for all TCRbeta clonotypes obtained by the gDNA method from a handful of donors. TCRdb retrieved this table from immuneACCESS and kept in-frame rearrangements only. Not all clones are present; in checked studies, unresolved V genes account for under half, and no reason is known for the remainder. Clone size and V and J calls were adopted from that table, with D and trimming inferred from the DNA. The sample contains approximately 1.4 million clones, approximately 98% of them found a single time. The ten largest clones represent approximately 0.45% of the sample.

Based on the germline V gene, the CDR1 and CDR2 sequences are SGHRS and YFSETQ. The CDR3 sequence holds 16 residues, the cysteine and phenylalanine included. Only the CDR3 region is kept as DNA, spanning 48 bases read in frame from base 1. V loses 2 bases at its end and J loses 6 bases; junction bases beyond the gene matches: 14. As for this clone: Its antigen target is currently unknown. No base-level quality is on record; no much larger clone is a single base apart.

The specimen sequenced was naive CD4+ T cells sorted from blood. The cell subset or site label here, explained by the study, means: CD45RA+ positively selected. The source of this sequence is a man aged 30-40 years in good health. The chain is made from TRBV5-1 and TRBJ2-7, with TRBD1 identical over 7 junction bases. The DNA sequence is as follows: TGCGCCAGCAGCTTAAACCCGAGGGACAGTCAGACCGAGCAGTACTTC. Translated, this is CASSLNPRDSQTEQYF.